This TCR beta chain is drawn from a study of blood T cell repertoires in COVID-19. Germline V gene lookup returns CDR1 MNHNY and CDR2 SVGAGI (reference sequence). This CDR3 is 15 amino acids long. Trimming cost V 11 bases and J 6 bases; bases outside gene matches: 10. Profiling relied on immunoSEQ multiplex PCR, and the TCRdb table lists in-frame clones only, not all of them. The sample gives 100,000 to 150,000 clones, around 88% of which show up once; 10% is in the top ten. The receptor comes from a man aged 50 to 60 with acute or convalescent COVID-19. The sample consisted of peripheral blood. The J gene is TRBJ1-4, the V gene TRBV6-6; 12 bases fit TRBD1. For the CDR3, the DNA is TGTGCCCCCGGGACAGGGGGCGTTGTGGATGAAAAACTGTTTTTT. Translating it yields CAPGTGGVVDEKLFF.